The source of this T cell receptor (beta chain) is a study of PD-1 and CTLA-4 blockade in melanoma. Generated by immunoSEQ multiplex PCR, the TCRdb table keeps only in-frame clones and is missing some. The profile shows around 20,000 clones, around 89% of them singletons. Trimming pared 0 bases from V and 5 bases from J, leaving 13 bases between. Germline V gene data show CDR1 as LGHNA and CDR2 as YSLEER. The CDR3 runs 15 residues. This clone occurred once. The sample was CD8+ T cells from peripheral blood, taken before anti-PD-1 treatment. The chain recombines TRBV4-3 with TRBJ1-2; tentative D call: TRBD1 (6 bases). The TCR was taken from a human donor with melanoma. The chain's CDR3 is CASSQDLGTSYGYTF. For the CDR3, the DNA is TGCGCCAGCAGCCAAGATCTTGGGACAAGTTATGGCTACACCTTC.